This T cell receptor beta chain is from a study of blood T cells in healthy people across ages. Notes on the study in general: No one knew whether donors had CMV, which possibly confounded expanded clonotype changes.

A second PCR, run for roughly 7 to 11 cycles, used a sample-barcoded 5' primer plus a J-beta primer mix. Each cDNA molecule was tagged by a template-switch adaptor with 12 random nucleotides. TCRdb used MiXCR to reprocess the 5' RACE reads, holding one entry per CDR3 protein. The data show hundreds of thousands of distinct CDR3 sequences, 58% seen once. The CDR3 has 16 residues. The germline V and J ends were trimmed by 3 bases and 5 bases, with 19 bases remaining between them. The germline CDR1 and CDR2 sequences are LGHNA and YNFKEQ. Concerning this clonotype: Its antigen is not identified.

This TCR was sampled from a man aged 55-75 years in good health. The specimen sequenced was blood. The rearrangement uses TRBV4-2 and TRBJ2-5; D uncertain. The CDR3 bases are TGTGCCAGCAGCCACCCTGCTAGGGCTTTCGGGGAGACCCAGTACTTC. Residues: CASSHPARAFGETQYF.